The 7 T cell receptor beta chains given below trace back to one sample, sequenced in a study of cytomegalovirus exposure and HLA in healthy donors. TCRdb's table, derived via immunoSEQ multiplex PCR, lists solely in-frame clones and lacks some. The sample holds about 360,000 clones, just over 85% seen once. Input material: PBMCs. These receptors were taken from a woman under 30 in good health and CMV-seronegative.

This rearrangement joins TRBV6-1 to TRBJ1-2, with D unresolved. The CDR3 is made up of 14 amino acids. Looked up from germline, CDR1 is MNHNS and CDR2 is SASEGT. Trimming cost V 7 bases and J 6 bases, with 18 bases left between them. This CDR3 reads CASNFEGRWDGYTF. The CDR3 nucleotides read TGTGCCAGCAATTTTGAGGGAAGATGGGATGGCTACACCTTC.

The chain is built from TRBV6-5 and TRBJ2-5, with 8 bases aligning to TRBD1. The CDR3 sequence is 15 residues long. J lost 4 bases, V lost 7 bases, and 11 bases had no gene match. CDR1 and CDR2 from the germline V gene are MNHEY and SVGAGI. The CDR3 loop is CASKQDRVGLETQYF. In DNA, the CDR3 is TGTGCCAGCAAACAGGACAGGGTGGGCCTAGAGACCCAGTACTTC.

This chain connects TRBV6-4 to TRBJ2-3; 11 nucleotides agree with TRBD2. The germline V gene encodes CDR1 MRHNA and CDR2 SNTAGT. The V and J ends lost 6 bases and 5 bases, in that order; junction bases with no gene match: 7. The CDR3 has 15 residues. CDR3 sequence reads: CASSPGTSGGDTQYF. The CDR3 DNA reads TGTGCCAGCAGCCCTGGTACTAGCGGGGGAGATACGCAGTATTTT.

V usage is TRBV6-4 and J usage is TRBJ2-1; 12 bases match TRBD2. With V trimmed by 5 bases and J by 5 bases, 7 bases remained unmatched. CDR1 and CDR2 from the germline V gene are MRHNA and SNTAGT. The CDR3 has 16 amino acids. CDR3 coding DNA: TGTGCCAGCAGTCCGGAGACTAGCGGGGGAAACAATGAGCAGTTCTTC. Its translation: CASSPETSGGNNEQFF.

The chain couples TRBV5-1 to TRBJ2-3; no clear D gene. The CDR3 consists of 18 residues. Trimming left V 1 base short and J 0 bases short, with 18 bases between. Germline V lookup: CDR1 SGHRS, CDR2 YFSETQ. CDR3 nucleotide sequence: TGCGCCAGCAGCTTGTATATCTTTGAGTGTCCTAGCACAGATACGCAGTATTTT. Its protein product is CASSLYIFECPSTDTQYF.

The chain uses TRBV6-6 and TRBJ2-1; 7 bases are a match to TRBD1. The CDR3 length is 14 residues. V gave up 0 bases and J gave up 4 bases; unmatched junction bases: 0. CDR1 is MNHNY, CDR2 SVGAGI, per germline (reference sequence). CDR3 nucleotides: TGTGCCAGCAGTTACTCGGGACAGTACAATGAGCAGTTCTTC. It is translated as CASSYSGQYNEQFF.

The chain links TRBV4-2 to TRBJ2-7; possible D gene TRBD1, 6 bases. CDR1 is LGHNA and CDR2 is YNFKEQ in the germline V gene. With 0 bases removed from V and 5 bases from J, the gap between germline ends came to 14 bases. The CDR3 totals 15 residues. DNA of the CDR3: TGTGCCAGCAGCCAAGAATCCGCACAGGGAAACGAGCAGTACTTC. As protein: CASSQESAQGNEQYF.